These 20 T cell receptor beta chains share one sample of origin, sequenced in a study of cytomegalovirus exposure and HLA in healthy donors. 13 Jbeta primers and 60 Vbeta primers were used for the PCR. Produced via immunoSEQ multiplex PCR; TCRdb's table is partial and in-frame only. There are 170,000 or so clones in the sample; 75% to 85% occur only once, and roughly 13% lies in the top ten. The sequenced material came from PBMCs. These receptors originate from a woman in her forties or fifties in good health and CMV-seropositive.

The chain combines TRBV21-1 with TRBJ1-6; TRBD1, as called in the table, went unchecked against the DNA. TRBV21-1 is a pseudogene locus. This CDR3 is 17 amino acids long. In DNA, the CDR3 is TGTGCCAGCAGCAACGGCAAAGGGGGTCTCTATAATTCACCCCTCCACTTT. It is translated as CASSNGKGGLYNSPLHF.

The chain couples TRBV29-1 to TRBJ1-1; D is unclear. The germline V gene has CDR1 SQVTM and CDR2 ANQGSEA. Trimming stripped 3 bases from V and 0 bases from J, with 14 bases between. CDR3 length: 15 amino acids. The CDR3 reads CSVEGGYTMNTEAFF. The CDR3 DNA reads TGCAGCGTTGAGGGTGGTTATACTATGAACACTGAAGCTTTCTTT.

The chain combines TRBV6-1 with TRBJ1-3; 10 bases line up with TRBD1. Germline values: CDR1 MNHNS, CDR2 SASEGT. The CDR3 totals 14 residues. V lost 7 bases, J lost 2 bases, and 2 bases stayed unmatched. CDR3 region: CASTGQGAGNTIYF. The CDR3 nucleotides read TGTGCCAGCACTGGACAGGGGGCTGGAAACACCATATATTTT.

This chain joins TRBV7-3 and TRBJ2-1; 10 positions agree with TRBD2. The CDR3 extends over 15 amino acids. V lost 4 bases to trimming and J lost 4 bases; unmatched junction nucleotides: 4. Looked up from germline, CDR1 is SGHTA and CDR2 is FQGTGA. The CDR3 DNA reads TGTGCCAGCAGCTCTTCAGCGGGGGGGTACAATGAGCAGTTCTTC. Its protein product is CASSSSAGGYNEQFF.

The chain has TRBV7-6 and TRBJ2-1; 7 nucleotides agree with TRBD2. CDR1 and CDR2 (germline): SGHVS, FNYEAQ. J lost 0 bases, V lost 1 base, and 0 bases had no gene match. This CDR3 has 15 amino acids. CDR3 region: CASSLGTSSYNEQFF. The DNA for the CDR3 is TGTGCCAGCAGCTTAGGGACTAGCTCCTACAATGAGCAGTTCTTC.

The chain uses TRBV6-1 and TRBJ1-5; D might be TRBD1 (5 bases). The V end was cut by 1 base, the J end by 9 bases, with 19 bases between. This CDR3 has 16 amino acids. Germline CDR1 and CDR2: MNHNS and SASEGT. The DNA for the CDR3 is TGTGCCAGCAGTGAAGGACTGAGCCAGGGCTCTTTGCCCCAGCATTTT. Protein sequence: CASSEGLSQGSLPQHF.

The rearrangement uses TRBV5-6 and TRBJ1-6; TRBD1 agrees at 11 bases. CDR1 is SGHDT, CDR2 YYEEEE, per germline. Losses at the gene ends were 4 bases for V and 8 bases for J; bases not matched to a gene: 2. This CDR3 is 14 amino acids long. CDR3: CASSRTGGDSPLHF. CDR3 nucleotide sequence: TGTGCCAGCAGCCGGACAGGGGGCGATTCACCCCTCCACTTT.

This clone was seen once. The chain employs TRBV6-4 and TRBJ1-1, with D uncertain. The CDR3 sequence is 14 residues long. The V gene's germline CDR1 is MRHNA and CDR2 SNTAGT. Trimming pared 6 bases from V and 2 bases from J, leaving 13 bases between. The CDR3 reads CASRALSGNTEAFF. In nucleotides, the CDR3 is TGTGCCAGCAGAGCGCTGAGTGGCAACACTGAAGCTTTCTTT.

The V call is TRBV5-1, the J call TRBJ2-6; TRBD2 agrees at 8 bases. Trimming removed 4 bases from V and 4 bases from J; junction bases left unmatched: 7. There are 16 residues in the CDR3. Germline CDR1 SGHRS, CDR2 YFSETQ. As DNA, the CDR3 is TGCGCCAGCAGCCCTACGGGGGGGTCCGGGGCCAACGTCCTGACTTTC. Amino acids: CASSPTGGSGANVLTF.

The chain is built from TRBV18 and TRBJ2-1, with D unresolved. Trimming removed 1 base at V and 2 bases at J, with 6 bases between. In germline, CDR1 is KGHSH, CDR2 LQKENI. CDR3 length: 14 residues. The CDR3 nucleotides are TGTGCCAGCTCACCACTAGTCCCCTACAATGAGCAGTTCTTC. Protein sequence: CASSPLVPYNEQFF.

The chain recombines TRBV5-1 with TRBJ1-1; the D is unclear. The CDR3 spans 13 residues. The germline V and J ends were trimmed by 2 bases and 0 bases, with 5 bases remaining between them. CDR1 SGHRS and CDR2 YFSETQ come from the germline V gene. The CDR3 coding sequence is TGCGCCAGCAGCTTTGCTATGAACACTGAAGCTTTCTTT. It codes for CASSFAMNTEAFF.

This clone was counted a few times. This rearrangement joins TRBV6-5 to TRBJ1-2, with D maybe TRBD1 (5 bases). The CDR3 sequence is 14 residues long. The ends were cut back, 6 bases at V and 3 bases at J, with 14 bases in the middle. CDR1 MNHEY and CDR2 SVGAGI come from the germline V gene. In nucleotides, the CDR3 is TGTGCCAGCAGCCGTACAGGAAAGGACTATGGCTACACCTTC. Protein sequence: CASSRTGKDYGYTF.

This clone occurred a few times. The chain joins TRBV11-2 to TRBJ1-2, with D maybe TRBD1 (6 bases). Trimming cost V 2 bases and J 8 bases, with 21 bases left between them. Per the germline V gene, CDR1 is SGHAT and CDR2 is FQNNGV. The CDR3 is 16 residues long. The CDR3 bases are TGTGCCAGCAGCTTAATCGGGGGCGGGGGACGCTACGGCTACACCTTC. It translates to CASSLIGGGGRYGYTF.

The CDR3 coding sequence is TGTGCCAGCAGTGAAGCGGGCTTTACCCCGGCTTTCTTT. Translation: CASSEAGFTPAFF. The V call is TRBV2, the J call TRBJ1-1; no clear D. Germline-derived CDR1 and CDR2 are SNHLY and FYNNEI. V dropped 0 bases and J dropped 11 bases, with 13 bases sitting between them. The CDR3 spans 13 residues.

The gene calls are TRBV4-1 and TRBJ1-4; TRBD1 matches at 11 bases. Germline trimming cut 1 base from V and 7 bases from J; bases unmatched to any gene: 5. The CDR3 is made up of 16 amino acids. Germline V gives CDR1 MGHRA, CDR2 YSYEKL. CDR3 in amino acids: CASSQGAGTGGEKLFF. The DNA of the CDR3 is TGCGCCAGCAGCCAAGGGGCCGGGACAGGGGGTGAAAAACTGTTTTTT.

This clone was found once. CDR3 sequence: CASSSSPGTGELFF. The CDR3 coding sequence is TGCGCCAGCAGCTCTTCCCCGGGAACCGGGGAGCTGTTTTTT. V usage is TRBV5-1 and J usage is TRBJ2-2; the D gene is possibly TRBD2 (5 bases). V was pared by 3 bases and J by 5 bases, with 11 bases between. The germline CDR1 and CDR2 sequences are SGHRS and YFSETQ. CDR3 size: 14 residues.

This clone was found once. This chain connects TRBV11-2 to TRBJ2-2; the match to TRBD1 covers 8 bases. This CDR3 is built from 15 residues. Looked up from germline, CDR1 is SGHAT and CDR2 is FQNNGV. V was clipped by 6 bases and J by 4 bases; unmatched bases: 7. As DNA, the CDR3 is TGTGCCAGCAGATCGGACAGGGTCACCACCGGGGAGCTGTTTTTT. It codes for CASRSDRVTTGELFF.

The chain carries TRBV9 and TRBJ1-1; TRBD1 agrees at 7 bases. V shed 3 bases, J shed 0 bases, and the junction held 5 bases outside the gene matches. The CDR3 has 15 residues. The germline CDR1 and CDR2 sequences are SGDLS and YYNGEE. The CDR3 nucleotides read TGTGCCAGCAGCGCGACAGGGAACATGAACACTGAAGCTTTCTTT. Residues: CASSATGNMNTEAFF.

This chain links TRBV11-2 with TRBJ2-1, with 9 positions matching TRBD2. Germline loops: CDR1 SGHAT, CDR2 FQNNGV. The CDR3 is 16 amino acids. V shed 4 bases, J shed 6 bases, and the junction held 10 bases outside the gene matches. As DNA, the CDR3 is TGTGCCAGCAGCTCCCGGCAGCGGGGGGTCGGCAATGAGCAGTTCTTC. It is translated as CASSSRQRGVGNEQFF.

Comment on this clone: Other DNA sequences in the same sample also yield this CDR3. This chain connects TRBV27 to TRBJ1-2; tentative D call: TRBD1 (5 bases). V was shortened by 2 bases and J by 8 bases, with 21 bases between the two germline ends. The germline CDR1 and CDR2 sequences are MNHEY and SMNVEV (reference sequence). There are 16 residues in the CDR3. In DNA form, the CDR3 reads TGTGCCAGCAGTTTAGGGGCCACAACAGTTCCAAGAGGCTACACCTTC. It specifies CASSLGATTVPRGYTF.